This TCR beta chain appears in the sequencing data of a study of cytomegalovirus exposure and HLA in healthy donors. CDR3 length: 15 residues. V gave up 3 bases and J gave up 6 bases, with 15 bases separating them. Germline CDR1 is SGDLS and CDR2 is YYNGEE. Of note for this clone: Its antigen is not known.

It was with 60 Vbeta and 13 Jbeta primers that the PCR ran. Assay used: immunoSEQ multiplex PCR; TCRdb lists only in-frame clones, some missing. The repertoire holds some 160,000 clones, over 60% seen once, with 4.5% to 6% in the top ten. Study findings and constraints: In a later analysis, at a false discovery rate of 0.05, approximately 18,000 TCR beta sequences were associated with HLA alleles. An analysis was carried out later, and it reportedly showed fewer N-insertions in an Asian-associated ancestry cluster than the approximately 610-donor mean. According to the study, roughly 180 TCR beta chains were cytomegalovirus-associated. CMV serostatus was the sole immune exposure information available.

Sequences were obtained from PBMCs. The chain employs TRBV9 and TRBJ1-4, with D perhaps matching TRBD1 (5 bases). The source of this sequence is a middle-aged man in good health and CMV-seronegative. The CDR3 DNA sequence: TGTGCCAGCAGCGGTACCGGGTTGGGGCATGAAAAACTGTTTTTT. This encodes CASSGTGLGHEKLFF.